Listed below are T cell receptor beta chains from one sample, sequenced in a study of OX40 agonist ivuxolimab in advanced cancers. TCRdb's table, derived via immunoSEQ multiplex PCR, lists solely in-frame clones and lacks some. The profile shows around 70,000 clones, around four fifths of them singletons. Sequencing was performed on CD4+ or CD8+ T cells sorted from blood, taken in a trial of the OX40 agonist ivuxolimab. Every receptor here comes from an adult with an advanced solid tumor such as melanoma, head and neck, liver or kidney cancer. Each CDR3 is given with its conserved first and last residue. A D gene is named only where the DNA matches it firmly. Clone size is not always given. Where it is, it says once, few, many or a class for expanded clones.

- | - | TRBJ1-1 | TRBV10-3 | CAIRTTDTEAFF | TGTGCCATCCGTACTACAGACACTGAAGCTTTCTTT
TRBD1 | - | TRBJ2-5 | TRBV15 | CATSTYSGGGQETQYF | TGTGCCACCAGCACCTACTCAGGGGGTGGCCAAGAGACCCAGTACTTC
TRBD2 | once | TRBJ2-3 | TRBV9 | CASSVAVGRVTDTQYF | TGTGCCAGCAGCGTAGCTGTCGGGAGGGTCACAGATACGCAGTATTTT
- | - | TRBJ2-7 | TRBV6-7 | CASSYSRVQNTRSYEQYF | TGTGCCAGCAGTTACTCGCGCGTACAGAACACCAGGTCCTACGAGCAGTACTTC
TRBD1 | - | TRBJ2-6 | TRBV9 | CASSGRDRGTAGANVLTF | TGTGCCAGCAGCGGCCGGGACAGGGGTACGGCTGGGGCCAACGTCCTGACTTTC
- | - | TRBJ2-3 | TRBV5-1 | CASSVTALTDTQYF | TGCGCCAGCAGCGTCACAGCTCTCACAGATACGCAGTATTTT
- | - | TRBJ2-4 | TRBV11-2 | CASSLEQGSKNIQYF | TGTGCCAGCAGCTTGGAACAGGGCTCCAAAAACATTCAGTACTTC
- | - | TRBJ2-4 | TRBV19 | CASSINGQLGVKNIQYF | TGTGCCAGTAGTATCAACGGACAGTTGGGTGTCAAAAACATTCAGTACTTC
TRBD2 | - | TRBJ2-5 | TRBV7-9 | CASSPPGSGGQETQYF | TGTGCCAGCAGCCCCCCGGGTAGCGGGGGACAAGAGACCCAGTACTTC
- | - | TRBJ1-1 | TRBV6-6 | CASRLSRNTEAFF | TGTGCCAGCCGACTATCACGGAACACTGAAGCTTTCTTT
- | - | TRBJ2-5 | TRBV7-2 | CASRVGVNQETQYF | TGTGCCAGCAGAGTCGGAGTCAACCAAGAGACCCAGTACTTC
TRBD1 | - | TRBJ2-7 | TRBV27 | CASRLPGQGSAYEQYF | TGTGCCAGCAGGCTTCCGGGACAGGGGTCGGCCTACGAGCAGTACTTC
TRBD1 | - | TRBJ1-4 | TRBV27 | CASSLSRRQGNEKLFF | TGTGCCAGCAGTTTATCGCGGCGACAGGGGAATGAAAAACTGTTTTTT
- | - | TRBJ2-3 | TRBV9 | CASSVGGGTLDTQYF | TGTGCCAGCAGCGTAGGGGGCGGGACTCTGGATACGCAGTATTTT
- | - | TRBJ2-7 | TRBV7-2 | CASSLRGGGSSYEQYF | TGTGCCAGCAGCTTAAGGGGGGGCGGCAGCTCCTACGAGCAGTACTTC
TRBD2 | - | TRBJ2-1 | TRBV15 | CATSGYGTSGRFSYNEQFF | TGTGCCACCAGCGGGTACGGGACTAGCGGTCGATTCTCCTACAATGAGCAGTTCTTC
- | - | TRBJ2-2 | TRBV28 | CASSLFLGTGELFF | TGTGCCAGCAGTTTATTTTTGGGGACCGGGGAGCTGTTTTTT
TRBD2 | - | TRBJ2-1 | TRBV5-1 | CASSPDTAGGPVEQFF | TGCGCCAGCAGCCCAGACACAGCGGGAGGGCCGGTTGAGCAGTTCTTC
TRBD2 | - | TRBJ2-7 | TRBV6-5 | CASGSSGTVYEQYF | TGTGCCAGCGGATCTAGCGGGACAGTCTACGAGCAGTACTTC
- | - | TRBJ1-4 | TRBV7-8 | CASSLGYSATNEKLFF | TGTGCCAGCAGCTTAGGTTACAGTGCAACTAATGAAAAACTGTTTTTT
- | once | TRBJ1-2 | TRBV7-2 | CASSLDNRLGYGYTF | TGTGCCAGCAGCTTAGATAACAGGCTTGGCTATGGCTACACCTTC
- | - | TRBJ1-4 | TRBV30 | CAWNPHTSTNEKLFF | TGTGCCTGGAACCCCCACACCTCAACTAATGAAAAACTGTTTTTT
- | - | TRBJ2-3 | TRBV7-6 | CASSMKITTDTQYF | TGTGCCAGCAGTATGAAAATCACCACAGATACGCAGTATTTT